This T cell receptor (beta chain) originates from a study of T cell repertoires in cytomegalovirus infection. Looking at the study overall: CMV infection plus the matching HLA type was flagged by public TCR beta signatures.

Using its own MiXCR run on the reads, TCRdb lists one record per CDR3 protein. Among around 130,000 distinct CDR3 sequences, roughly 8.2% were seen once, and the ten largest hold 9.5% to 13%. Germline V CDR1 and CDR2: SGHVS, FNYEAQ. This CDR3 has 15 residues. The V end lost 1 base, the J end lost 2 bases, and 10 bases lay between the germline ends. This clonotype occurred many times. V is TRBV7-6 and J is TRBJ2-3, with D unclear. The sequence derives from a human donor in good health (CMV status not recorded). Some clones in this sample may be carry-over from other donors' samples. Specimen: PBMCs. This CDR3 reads CASSLGVSYTDTQYF. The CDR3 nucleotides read TGTGCCAGCAGCTTAGGGGTCTCCTACACAGATACGCAGTATTTT.